This T cell receptor beta chain was identified in a study of CD8+ T cells in alopecia areata. On the study more broadly: Treated patients were dosed with oral tofacitinib, taking 5 to 10 mg twice daily. Patients took tofacitinib for 6 to 18 months, followed by 6 drug-free months.

The sequencing template was cDNA reverse transcribed from extracted RNA. Clones were read by immunoSEQ multiplex PCR, and TCRdb kept only the in-frame ones, dropping some. The sample lists over 110,000 clones, about 47% occurring once. CDR3 length: 13 residues. In germline, CDR1 is SEHNR, CDR2 FQNEAQ (reference sequence). Study-wide results and caveats: Lesional scalp displayed greater clonality than normal scalp, most notably in alopecia totalis/universalis.

A remark on this clone: The antigen is undetermined. Mismatch with germline at one junction end may stem from a read error.

The specimen was CD4+ T cells sorted from blood, collected at week 0. The source of this sequence is a human donor with alopecia areata. V usage is TRBV7-9 and J usage is TRBJ1-2; the D gene is possibly TRBD1 (5 bases). The CDR3, as DNA: TGTGCCAGCAGCTTATATGGCGACAGCTTCTCTGCCTTC. Translation gives CASSLYGDSFSAF.